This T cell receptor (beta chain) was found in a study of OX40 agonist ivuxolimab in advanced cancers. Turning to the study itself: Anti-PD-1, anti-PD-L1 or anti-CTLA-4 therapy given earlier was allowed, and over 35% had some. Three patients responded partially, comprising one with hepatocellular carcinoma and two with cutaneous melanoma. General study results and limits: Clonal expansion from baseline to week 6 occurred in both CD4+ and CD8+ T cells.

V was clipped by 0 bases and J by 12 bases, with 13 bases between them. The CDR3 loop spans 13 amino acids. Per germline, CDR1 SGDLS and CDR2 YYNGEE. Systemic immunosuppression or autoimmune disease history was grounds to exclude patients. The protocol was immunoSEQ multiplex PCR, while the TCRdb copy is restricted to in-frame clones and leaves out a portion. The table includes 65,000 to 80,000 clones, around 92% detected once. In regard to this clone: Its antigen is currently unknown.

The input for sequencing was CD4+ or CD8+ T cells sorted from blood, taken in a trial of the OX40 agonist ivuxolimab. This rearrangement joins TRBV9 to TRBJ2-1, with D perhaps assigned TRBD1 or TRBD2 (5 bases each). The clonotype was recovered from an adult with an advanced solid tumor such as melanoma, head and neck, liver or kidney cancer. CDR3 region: CASSVGGDKVQFF. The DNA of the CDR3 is TGTGCCAGCAGCGTAGGAGGGGATAAGGTGCAGTTCTTC.